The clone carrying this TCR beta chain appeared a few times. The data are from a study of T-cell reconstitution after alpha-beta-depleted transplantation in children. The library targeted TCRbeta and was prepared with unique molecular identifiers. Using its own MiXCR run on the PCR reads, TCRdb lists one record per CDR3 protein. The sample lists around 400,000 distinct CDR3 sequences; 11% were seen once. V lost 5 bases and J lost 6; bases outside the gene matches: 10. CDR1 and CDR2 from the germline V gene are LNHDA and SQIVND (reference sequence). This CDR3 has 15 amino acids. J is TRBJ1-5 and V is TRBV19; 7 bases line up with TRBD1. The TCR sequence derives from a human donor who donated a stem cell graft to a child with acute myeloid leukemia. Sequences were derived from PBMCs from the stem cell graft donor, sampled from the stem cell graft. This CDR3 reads CASSPRGRGLQPQHF. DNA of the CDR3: TGTGCCAGTAGTCCCCGTGGGAGGGGGCTTCAGCCCCAGCATTTT.